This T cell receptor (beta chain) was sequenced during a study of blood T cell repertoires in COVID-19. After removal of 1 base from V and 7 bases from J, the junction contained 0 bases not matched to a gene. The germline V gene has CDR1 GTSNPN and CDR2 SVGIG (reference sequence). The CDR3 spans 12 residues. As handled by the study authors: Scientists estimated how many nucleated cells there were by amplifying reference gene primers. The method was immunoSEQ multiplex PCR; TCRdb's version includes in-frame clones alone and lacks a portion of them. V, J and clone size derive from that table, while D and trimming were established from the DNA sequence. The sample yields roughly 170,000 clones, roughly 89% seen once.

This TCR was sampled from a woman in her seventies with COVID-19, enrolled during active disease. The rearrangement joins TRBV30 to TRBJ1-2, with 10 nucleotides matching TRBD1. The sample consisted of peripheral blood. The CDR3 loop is CAWSGQGAGYTF. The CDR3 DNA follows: TGTGCCTGGAGTGGACAGGGGGCTGGCTACACCTTC.